This T cell receptor beta chain was captured by sequencing in a study of PD-1 blockade in mismatch repair-deficient tumors. TCRdb's table, derived via immunoSEQ multiplex PCR, lists solely in-frame clones and lacks some. The sample has about 110,000 clones; 65% to 80% are singletons. Study-wide results and limits: Tumor-resident clones, often absent from pretreatment blood, expanded after pembrolizumab and then contracted.

Mismatch repair deficiency was confirmed in all patients, by PCR or immunohistochemistry. TCR sequencing covered a few patients who responded to pembrolizumab. Points on this clone: Its target is unknown.

This receptor was identified in an adult with mismatch repair-deficient cancer. The sequencing here drew on peripheral blood, taken about 60 weeks after starting pembrolizumab.

CDR3 region: CASRSGGATEAFF. DNA for the CDR3: TGTGCCAGCCGTTCCGGAGGGGCCACTGAAGCTTTCTTT. V and J are TRBV6-1 and TRBJ1-1, with D possibly TRBD1 on 5 matching bases. V was trimmed by 8 bases and J by 4 bases, leaving 14 bases between them. CDR1 and CDR2 (germline): MNHNS, SASEGT. The CDR3 sequence is 13 residues long.